The 5 T cell receptor beta chains given below trace back to one sample, sequenced in a study of blood T cell repertoires in COVID-19. The protocol was immunoSEQ multiplex PCR, while the TCRdb copy is restricted to in-frame clones and leaves out a portion. The repertoire holds 200,000 to 300,000 clones, with about 89% as singletons. The sample taken for sequencing was peripheral blood. The receptors stem from a woman aged 55 to 70 who had recovered from COVID-19.

This clone is a singleton in its sample. The chain recombines TRBV7-2 with TRBJ2-1; 13 bases map to TRBD2. CDR3 length equals 15 residues. The germline V gene encodes CDR1 SGHTA and CDR2 FQGNSA. V lost 4 bases, J lost 10 bases, and 7 bases stayed unmatched. The CDR3 nucleotides read TGTGCCAGCAGCTCAACTAGCGGGGGGGCCCGGGAGCAGTTCTTC. This encodes CASSSTSGGAREQFF.

CDR3 region: CATSRDLTGNQPQHF. The CDR3, as DNA: TGTGCCACCAGCAGAGATCTAACAGGGAATCAGCCCCAGCATTTT. The chain is built from TRBV15 and TRBJ1-5; perhaps TRBD1 as D (6 bases). The CDR3 runs 15 residues. With 0 bases removed from V and 4 bases from J, the gap between germline ends came to 10 bases. The V gene's germline CDR1 is LNHNV and CDR2 YYDKDF (reference sequence).

This chain connects TRBV7-2 to TRBJ1-1; tentative D call: TRBD1 (6 bases). Trimming removed 5 bases at V and 5 bases at J, with 15 bases between. Germline V gene data show CDR1 as SGHTA and CDR2 as FQGNSA. The CDR3 runs 14 residues. The CDR3 region is CASSPTQGRTEAFF. The CDR3 nucleotides are TGTGCCAGCAGCCCTACACAGGGTAGGACTGAAGCTTTCTTT.

The CDR3 is CAISPGQGPTYEQYF. The DNA for the CDR3 is TGTGCCATCAGTCCCGGACAGGGACCGACCTACGAGCAGTACTTC. The rearrangement uses TRBV10-3 and TRBJ2-7, with 8 bases aligning to TRBD1. The J segment lost 2 bases and the V segment lost 5 bases, leaving 8 bases of the junction unmatched. Looked up from germline, CDR1 is ENHRY and CDR2 is SYGVKD. The CDR3 runs to 15 residues.

There are a few counts of this clone. The chain recombines TRBV3-1 (or the pseudogene TRBV3-2) with TRBJ1-5; D gene uncertain. This CDR3 comprises 13 residues. Trimming took 0 bases from V and 4 from J, leaving 4 bases between them. The germline V gene has CDR1 LGHDT and CDR2 YNNKEL (reference sequence). This CDR3 is CASSQDQNQPQHF. CDR3 bases: TGTGCCAGCAGCCAAGATCAGAATCAGCCCCAGCATTTT.